These 23 T cell receptor beta chains were all obtained from the same sample, sequenced in a study of CD8 T cells in ankylosing spondylitis (dated 2017 in TCRdb). Receptors were amplified or captured by 5' RACE. The sequencer listed for this sample is Illumina HiSeq 2500. TCRdb handled the public reads itself, with Q25 trimming in fastp and clone calling in MiXCR, and kept productive beta chains. One record per CDR3 amino acid sequence lists the most common genes and DNA. The sample table shows 200,000 to 300,000 distinct CDR3 sequences, and more than 20% are seen once. Of the sample, around 0.58% falls within the top ten clones. The material sequenced was blood, either unsorted or a sorted T cell fraction (not recorded which). These receptors came from a male donor with ankylosing spondylitis or in good health (not recorded which).

This clonotype was found many times. The chain links TRBV20-1 to TRBJ2-3; 7 bases fit TRBD2. This CDR3 is built from 14 residues. J lost 6 bases, V lost 6 bases, and 12 bases had no gene match. Germline CDR1 reads DFQATT; CDR2 reads SNEGSKA (reference sequence). The CDR3 loop reads CSAPSASGPDTQYF. CDR3 bases: TGCAGTGCCCCGTCGGCTAGCGGCCCCGATACGCAGTATTTT.

This chain joins TRBV20-1 and TRBJ2-1; D gene ambiguous. This CDR3 is 14 amino acids long. Germline V lookup: CDR1 DFQATT, CDR2 SNEGSKA (reference sequence). V lost 3 bases and J 4 bases, leaving 13 bases between the germline ends. The CDR3 region has the DNA TGCAGTGCTAGTGTACGGACCTCATACAATGAGCAGTTCTTC. Its translation: CSASVRTSYNEQFF.

This sequence joins TRBV12-3 or TRBV12-4 and TRBJ2-3; 8 bases fit TRBD2. This CDR3 comprises 15 residues. Unmatched junction bases numbered 9, after V lost 7 bases and J lost 3 bases. This CDR3 is CASNRAGAKTDTQYF. CDR3 in DNA: TGTGCCAGCAACCGAGCGGGGGCGAAAACAGATACGCAGTATTTT.

This clonotype has a count of ten or more. J is TRBJ2-1 and V is TRBV15; D remains ambiguous. The CDR3 runs to 14 residues. Germline V lookup: CDR1 LNHNV, CDR2 YYDKDF (reference sequence). The V end was cut by 4 bases, the J end by 4 bases, with 11 bases between. The CDR3 nucleotides read TGTGCCACCAGCATGAACTTTCCGTACAATGAGCAGTTCTTC. As protein: CATSMNFPYNEQFF.

J is TRBJ2-1 and V is TRBV20-1; D unclear. This CDR3 is built from 14 residues. Trimming took 0 bases from V and 2 from J, leaving 8 bases between them. Looked up from germline, CDR1 is DFQATT and CDR2 is SNEGSKA (reference sequence). CDR3 DNA: TGCAGTGCTAGAGATCCTCTAGCCTACAATGAGCAGTTCTTC. It codes for CSARDPLAYNEQFF.

This clonotype has ten or more counts. This rearrangement joins TRBV20-1 to TRBJ2-1; 7 nucleotides line up with TRBD2. Trimming at V came to 3 bases and at J to 4 bases, leaving 0 bases not matched to a gene. Germline V gene data show CDR1 as DFQATT and CDR2 as SNEGSKA (reference sequence). This CDR3 has 12 amino acids. For the CDR3, the DNA is TGCAGTGCTAGCGGGAGGTACAATGAGCAGTTCTTC. Its protein is CSASGRYNEQFF.

This clonotype appeared a few times. The V gene is TRBV7-2, the J gene TRBJ2-6, with a tentative D call TRBD1 (6 bases). This CDR3 has 17 amino acids. CDR1 and CDR2 (germline): SGHTA, FQGNSA. Trimming removed 5 bases at V and 0 bases at J, with 14 bases between. The CDR3 sequence: CASSRRDTLSGANVLTF. CDR3 coding DNA: TGTGCCAGCAGCCGCAGGGACACTCTCTCTGGGGCCAACGTCCTGACTTTC.

In its sample, this clonotype was seen a few times. The rearrangement uses TRBV7-8 and TRBJ2-5; possibly TRBD2 for D (5 bases). Deletions cut 8 bases from V and 0 bases from J, with 7 bases between. CDR1 and CDR2 from the germline V gene are SGHVS and FQNEAQ. The length of the CDR3 is 12 residues. The CDR3 DNA follows: TGTGCCAGCCGACTATACCAAGAGACCCAGTACTTC. This codes for CASRLYQETQYF.

This clonotype has ten or more counts. For the CDR3, the DNA is TGTGCCAGCAGTTTAAGCGGGTACAACACCGGGGAGCTGTTTTTT. This sequence encodes CASSLSGYNTGELFF. The chain employs TRBV12-3 or TRBV12-4 and TRBJ2-2; a possible D gene is TRBD2 (6 bases). The CDR3 is 15 residues long. The V and J ends lost 2 bases and 2 bases respectively, with 9 bases between them.

This clonotype showed up many times. The chain uses TRBV20-1 and TRBJ2-5, with D perhaps matching TRBD1 (6 bases). Germline V gene sequence: CDR1 DFQATT, CDR2 SNEGSKA (reference sequence). V lost 6 bases, J lost 1 base, and 15 bases lay in between. This CDR3 is 14 amino acids long. The CDR3 loop is CSALRGWVQETQYF. In DNA form, the CDR3 reads TGCAGTGCCCTCAGGGGCTGGGTCCAAGAGACCCAGTACTTC.

V gene TRBV6-1 combines with J gene TRBJ2-3, with TRBD1 as a possible D gene (6 bases). The CDR3 has 13 residues. V shed 6 bases and J shed 4 bases, with 11 bases lying between them. Germline V gene lookup returns CDR1 MNHNS and CDR2 SASEGT. CDR3 nucleotides: TGTGCCAGCAGAGACCAGGGGTCAGATACGCAGTATTTT. It specifies CASRDQGSDTQYF.

This chain uses TRBV12-3 or TRBV12-4 with TRBJ2-3; 9 bases agree with TRBD2. This CDR3 contains 14 residues. J lost 2 bases, V lost 5 bases, and 2 bases had no gene match. Here the CDR3 reads CASSTSGSTDTQYF. The CDR3 nucleotides read TGTGCCAGCAGTACTAGCGGGTCCACAGATACGCAGTATTTT.

The sample holds a few counts of this clonotype. The chain has TRBV6-1 and TRBJ2-1, with D possibly matching TRBD2 (5 bases). The germline V gene encodes CDR1 MNHNS and CDR2 SASEGT. Trimming took off 5 bases at V and 5 bases at J, with 19 bases between the two ends. The CDR3 has 16 amino acids. DNA of the CDR3: TGTGCCAGCAGTCGGCCCGGGTCCCTGAGGGACAATGAGCAGTTCTTC. Residues: CASSRPGSLRDNEQFF.

The rearrangement joins TRBV6-5 to TRBJ2-2, with D possibly TRBD1 on 6 matching bases. Deletions cut 2 bases from V and 0 bases from J, with 10 bases between. Germline V gene data show CDR1 as MNHEY and CDR2 as SVGAGI. The CDR3 contains 16 residues. The CDR3 DNA is TGTGCCAGCAGTTACAAGGGGGTTTCGAACACCGGGGAGCTGTTTTTT. It specifies CASSYKGVSNTGELFF.

The gene calls are TRBV20-1 and TRBJ2-7; no definite D call. Germline CDR1 DFQATT, CDR2 SNEGSKA (reference sequence). The CDR3 has 14 amino acids. With 0 bases removed from V and 4 bases from J, the gap between germline ends came to 13 bases. CDR3 nucleotides: TGCAGTGCTAGAGATCGTAACGCCGGGTACGAGCAGTACTTC. Protein product: CSARDRNAGYEQYF.

The chain joins TRBV15 to TRBJ2-3; D gene ambiguous. Germline CDR1 and CDR2: LNHNV and YYDKDF (reference sequence). This CDR3 contains 14 residues. The V end lost 0 bases, the J end lost 0 bases, and 4 bases lay between the germline ends. The CDR3 DNA sequence: TGTGCCACCAGCAGAGACTTCAGCACAGATACGCAGTATTTT. Translating gives CATSRDFSTDTQYF.

This chain connects TRBV7-2 to TRBJ2-3; the match to TRBD2 covers 11 bases. V was clipped by 5 bases and J by 6 bases; unmatched bases: 7. The CDR3 consists of 15 residues. Germline V CDR1 and CDR2: SGHTA, FQGNSA. The CDR3 nucleotides read TGTGCCAGCAGCGACCGACTAGCGGGGTTGGATACGCAGTATTTT. It codes for CASSDRLAGLDTQYF.

This clonotype has at least ten counts. This sequence joins TRBV3-1 and TRBJ2-3; D is uncertain. Trimming shortened V by 0 bases and J by 0 bases, and 10 bases separated the two germline ends. This CDR3 has 16 residues. The germline V gene has CDR1 LGHDT and CDR2 YNNKEL (reference sequence). CDR3 bases: TGTGCCAGCAGCCAAGAACGCGCAGGTAGCACAGATACGCAGTATTTT. Encoded protein: CASSQERAGSTDTQYF.

Remarks on this clonotype: Compared with germline, one end of the junction differs, possibly owing to a read error. This chain connects TRBV20-1 to TRBJ2-3; 10 positions agree with TRBD2. This CDR3 has 17 amino acids. Germline loops: CDR1 DFQATT, CDR2 SNEGSKA (reference sequence). Here the CDR3 reads CCARDYASGGQADTQYF. The CDR3 DNA reads as TGCTGTGCTAGAGATTACGCTAGCGGGGGCCAGGCAGATACGCAGTATTTT.

This clonotype turned up a few times. V gene TRBV29-1 combines with J gene TRBJ2-7; TRBD1 matches at 7 bases. V lost 6 bases, J lost 5 bases, and 7 bases stayed unmatched. The CDR3 sequence is 12 residues long. Germline V lookup: CDR1 SQVTM, CDR2 ANQGSEA. In nucleotides, the CDR3 is TGCAGCGTGGCGACAGGGTTCGACGAGCAGTACTTC. Its protein product is CSVATGFDEQYF.

This clonotype was observed at least ten times. DNA of the CDR3: TGTGCCATCCCAGGGACAGGGTCATACAATGAGCAGTTCTTC. Amino acid sequence: CAIPGTGSYNEQFF. This chain connects TRBV11-1 to TRBJ2-1; 9 bases are shared with TRBD1. V lost 10 bases and J lost 4; bases outside the gene matches: 8. The CDR3 spans 14 residues. Germline CDR1 reads SGHAT; CDR2 reads FQDESV (reference sequence).

This clonotype turned up a few times. The chain has TRBV20-1 and TRBJ2-5; TRBD1 matches 7 bases. Germline CDR1 reads DFQATT; CDR2 reads SNEGSKA (reference sequence). The CDR3 runs 14 residues. V shed 4 bases, J shed 3 bases, and the junction held 8 bases outside the gene matches. CDR3 protein: CSAIGQGVEETQYF. The CDR3, as DNA: TGCAGTGCTATAGGGCAGGGGGTTGAAGAGACCCAGTACTTC.

This clonotype was counted between two and nine times. The rearrangement uses TRBV6-2 or TRBV6-3 and TRBJ2-7; 7 positions agree with TRBD1. Unmatched junction bases numbered 4, after V lost 0 bases and J lost 2 bases. Per germline, CDR1 MNHEY and CDR2 SVGEGT. This CDR3 has 15 residues. The CDR3 here is CASSYSITGAYEQYF. The CDR3 nucleotides read TGTGCCAGCAGTTACTCGATAACAGGGGCCTACGAGCAGTACTTC.